The clone carrying this T cell receptor (beta chain) was seen a handful of times. V lost 1 base and J lost 7, with 27 bases in between. Germline lookup yields CDR1 SGHRS and CDR2 YFSETQ. The length of the CDR3 is 19 residues. The sample belongs to a study of T cells in Graves' hyperthyroidism and ophthalmopathy. RNA transcripts served as the template for amplifying TCR beta CDR3 regions. Initially, a first-round RT-PCR of the TCR CDR3 employed the HTBI primer set. TCRdb re-analysed the multiplex PCR reads in MiXCR, keeping a single row per CDR3 protein. The table has about 380,000 distinct CDR3 sequences, approximately 15% seen once. The hyperthyroidism was newly diagnosed and had lasted under 2 months; the patients were aged 18 to 65.

V is TRBV5-1 and J is TRBJ2-1; D is perhaps TRBD2 (6 bases). This receptor was taken from an older woman with Graves' hyperthyroidism. The sequenced material came from blood. The CDR3 spells CASSLQGTGRRDGSNEQFF. CDR3 DNA sequence: TGCGCCAGCAGCTTGCAGGGAACGGGTCGGCGGGACGGGTCGAATGAGCAGTTCTTC.